This T cell receptor beta chain was recovered during a study of blood T cell repertoires in COVID-19. For the study at large: Sources were T cells, B-cell-depleted T cells, or PBMCs; the material itself was cDNA or gDNA.

The V end lost 5 bases, the J end lost 7 bases, and 7 bases lay between the germline ends. CDR1 is SGHDN, CDR2 FVKESK, per germline. This CDR3 spans 11 amino acids. Original data processing: Estimation of nucleated cell counts relied on the amplification of reference gene primers. Produced via immunoSEQ multiplex PCR; TCRdb's table is partial and in-frame only. V and J calls and clone size are given by that table; D and trimming were obtained from the DNA. The repertoire holds about 240,000 clones, with 80% to 95% as singletons. A Seattle source enrolled patients during active infection and followed them longitudinally.

The sample taken for sequencing was peripheral blood. This sequence joins TRBV14 and TRBJ2-3; TRBD2 might be the D (5 bases). The receptor was isolated from a man aged 25-45 years with COVID-19, enrolled during active disease. Written as DNA, the CDR3 is TGTGCCAGCAGCTCCGGGAATACGCAGTATTTT. It encodes CASSSGNTQYF.